These T cell receptor beta chains were read from a single sample in a study of cytomegalovirus exposure and HLA in healthy donors. TCRdb keeps only in-frame clones here, not all; method: immunoSEQ multiplex PCR. The data hold roughly 180,000 clones, with 75% observed a single time. The sample consisted of PBMCs. These receptors all come from a male donor in good health and CMV-seronegative. CDR3s include the opening cysteine and the closing phenylalanine or tryptophan. A D gene is named only where the DNA matches it firmly. Clone size is stated in some rows and not others, as once, few, many or a class when expanded.

size	V	D	J	DNA	CDR3
few	TRBV13	.	TRBJ2-7	TGTGCCAGCAGCTTAGTTCTCGAGCAGTACTTC	CASSLVLEQYF
.	TRBV7-9	.	TRBJ2-7	TGTGCCAGCAGCTTCATACAGGGAGTCTCCTACGAGCAGTACTTC	CASSFIQGVSYEQYF
.	TRBV28	.	TRBJ1-5	TGTGCCAGCAGTTCTGGACAAGTCCGTTATCAGCCCCAGCATTTT	CASSSGQVRYQPQHF
.	TRBV27	TRBD2	TRBJ2-7	TGTGCCAGCACAAGCGGGGACTACGAGCAGTACTTC	CASTSGDYEQYF
.	TRBV4-3	.	TRBJ2-3	TGCGCCAGCAGCCCCTGGGCAGGGTTCACAGATACGCAGTATTTT	CASSPWAGFTDTQYF
.	TRBV6-1	.	TRBJ1-5	TGTGCCAGCAGGGAGGGTGGCCCCATGTGGCCCCAGCATTTT	CASREGGPMWPQHF
.	TRBV19	.	TRBJ2-7	TGTGCCAGTACGGGACAATCCGGCTCCTACGAGCAGTACTTC	CASTGQSGSYEQYF
.	TRBV25-1	TRBD1	TRBJ1-1	TGTGCCAGCAGTGATCCACAGGGGGCGAACACTGAAGCTTTCTTT	CASSDPQGANTEAFF
.	TRBV14	.	TRBJ1-6	TGTGCCAGCAGCCAATCTTATTCACCCCTCCACTTT	CASSQSYSPLHF
few	TRBV18	TRBD1	TRBJ1-5	TGTGCCAGCTCACCGGGACAGGGCAATCAGCCCCAGCATTTT	CASSPGQGNQPQHF
.	TRBV28	TRBD1	TRBJ1-1	TGTGCCAGCACCGGACAGGGGGCGGGAACTGAAGCTTTCTTT	CASTGQGAGTEAFF
.	TRBV6-5	.	TRBJ1-1	TGTGCCAGCATGATAACAGCCTTTAACACTGAAGCTTTCTTT	CASMITAFNTEAFF
.	TRBV28	.	TRBJ1-3	TGTGCCAGCGGGGAGACAGGAGCCAGATCGAGAAACACCATATATTTT	CASGETGARSRNTIYF
once	TRBV10-2	TRBD1	TRBJ1-1	TGCGCCAGCAGTGCGCCAGGGGGTAGGGGGTCTGAAGCTTTCTTT	CASSAPGGRGSEAFF
.	TRBV30	TRBD1	TRBJ2-7	TGTGCCTGGAGTAACGGACAGGGCAGATACGAGCAGTACTTC	CAWSNGQGRYEQYF
few	TRBV30	TRBD2	TRBJ2-1	TGTGCCTGGAGTGCGTTTAGCGGGGGGGAGCAGTTCTTC	CAWSAFSGGEQFF
.	TRBV2	.	TRBJ2-5	TGTGCCAGCAGTGAAGCAGGCGGCCTCGACTTC	CASSEAGGLDF
few	TRBV6-1	.	TRBJ1-3	TGTGCCAGCAAGGTGGGGCTGCGGACCGGAGACACCATATATTTT	CASKVGLRTGDTIYF
few	TRBV29-1	.	TRBJ1-5	TGCAGCGTTGCAGGGGAGGGGAGACAGCCCCAGCATTTT	CSVAGEGRQPQHF
.	TRBV4-1	.	TRBJ1-5	TGCGCCAGCAGCCCCCTTATGAGGCTTAGCAATCAGCCCCAGCATTTT	CASSPLMRLSNQPQHF
.	TRBV5-1	TRBD2	TRBJ2-3	TGCGCCAGCAGCTTATTAGCGGGGGGGATCTGGACAGATACGCAGTATTTT	CASSLLAGGIWTDTQYF
.	TRBV19	TRBD1	TRBJ1-5	TGTGCCAGTAGGGAGGGGGCTACTCTACATCAGCCCCAGCATTTT	CASREGATLHQPQHF
.	TRBV2	TRBD1	TRBJ1-5	TGTGCCAGCAGTGGTGGGACAGGGGTTAATCAGCCCCAGCATTTT	CASSGGTGVNQPQHF
once	TRBV6-5	.	TRBJ2-7	TGTGCCAGCAGTTACGACAGACAGGCCTACGAGCAGTACTTC	CASSYDRQAYEQYF
.	TRBV11-2	TRBD2	TRBJ2-7	TGTGCCAGCAACCACCCAGCGGGAGGGCCGGGGGAGCAGTACTTC	CASNHPAGGPGEQYF
few	TRBV28	.	TRBJ1-5	TGTGCCAGCAGTTTACTGGACAGTTATCAGCCCCAGCATTTT	CASSLLDSYQPQHF
.	TRBV6-5	TRBD1	TRBJ1-2	TGTGCCAGCAGTGATGGACAGGTCCGGGAAGGCTACACCTTC	CASSDGQVREGYTF
.	TRBV18	.	TRBJ1-1	TGTGCCAGCTCACCACCTCGGGGGGGGCACACTGAAGCTTTCTTT	CASSPPRGGHTEAFF
.	TRBV9	TRBD2	TRBJ2-7	TGTGCCAGCAGCGTAGAGATAGCGGGGGATCCCGAGCAGTACTTC	CASSVEIAGDPEQYF
.	TRBV30	.	TRBJ1-4	TGTGCCTGGAGGCAGGGTGGAACTAATGAAAAACTGTTTTTT	CAWRQGGTNEKLFF
.	TRBV20-1	.	TRBJ1-1	TGCAGTGCTAGTTTACAGAATGAAGCTTTCTTT	CSASLQNEAFF
.	TRBV6-6	TRBD1	TRBJ1-6	TGTGCCAGCGGAGACAGGGTCAAATCACCCCTCCACTTT	CASGDRVKSPLHF
.	TRBV11-2	.	TRBJ1-3	TGTGCCAGCAGCTTACGAGAGACAAGCTCTGGAAACACCATATATTTT	CASSLRETSSGNTIYF
.	TRBV28	.	TRBJ2-4	TGTGCCAGTCAGGGGTCGGGAAACATTCAGTACTTC	CASQGSGNIQYF
few	TRBV11-3	.	TRBJ1-3	TGTGCCAGCAGCTTAGCGTTTGGAAACACCATATATTTT	CASSLAFGNTIYF